This TCR beta chain is from a study of T-cell memory formation after mild COVID-19. As for this clonotype: Its specificity is unknown.

Study-level findings and limits: SARS-CoV-2 specificity was not confirmed for second-wave clones peaking on day 37.

A single record per CDR3 protein comes from TCRdb applying MiXCR to the 5' RACE reads. The sample holds 200,000 to 250,000 distinct CDR3 sequences, over 15% seen once. This CDR3 comprises 12 residues. Trimming shortened V by 4 bases and J by 3 bases, and 7 bases separated the two germline ends. Germline CDR1 reads SEHNR; CDR2 reads FQNEAQ (reference sequence). The sequence derives from an adult woman who had mild COVID-19 (a few samples of this study predate the infection). Cell type and time point are not known. Material for sequencing was PBMCs or a T cell subset sorted from them (not recorded which). The chain couples TRBV7-9 to TRBJ2-7, with unresolved D. The CDR3 DNA reads as TGTGCCAGCAGCTCCCGTCTCTACGAGCAGTACTTC. This sequence encodes CASSSRLYEQYF.